This TCR beta chain was sequenced during a study of cytomegalovirus exposure and HLA in healthy donors. The CDR3 contains 15 residues. Germline assignment: CDR1 SNHLY and CDR2 FYNNEI. The ends were cut back, 4 bases at V and 1 base at J, with 11 bases in the middle. Researchers ran the PCR with 60 Vbeta and 13 Jbeta primers. The method was immunoSEQ multiplex PCR; TCRdb's version includes in-frame clones alone and lacks a portion of them. Among around 150,000 clones listed, 79% were seen once. This chain joins TRBV2 and TRBJ1-3; D gene uncertain. This clonotype was obtained from a middle-aged man in good health and CMV-seropositive. Source material: PBMCs. As DNA, the CDR3 is TGTGCCAGCAGTGTGGAGCCAGTTTCTGGAAACACCATATATTTT. Amino acids: CASSVEPVSGNTIYF.